One and the same sample provided the 3 T cell receptor beta chains below, sequenced in a study of blood T cell repertoires in COVID-19. Produced via immunoSEQ multiplex PCR; TCRdb's table is partial and in-frame only. This table has 250,000 to 350,000 clones, around 86% appearing once. Sequenced material: peripheral blood. The receptor source for this set is a woman in her forties who had recovered from COVID-19.

This chain joins TRBV3-1 (or the pseudogene TRBV3-2) and TRBJ2-7; 13 nucleotides line up with TRBD2. After removal of 5 bases from V and 2 bases from J, the junction contained 18 bases not matched to a gene. CDR1 LGHDT and CDR2 YNNKEL come from the germline V gene (reference sequence). This CDR3 is 20 amino acids long. CDR3: CASSAPPGLAGSVGTYEQYF. The CDR3 bases are TGTGCCAGCAGCGCCCCGCCGGGACTAGCGGGGTCGGTGGGGACCTACGAGCAGTACTTC.

The rearrangement uses TRBV5-4 and TRBJ2-2; 8 bases agree with TRBD2. The CDR3 runs to 15 residues. Germline V lookup: CDR1 SGHNT, CDR2 YYREEE (reference sequence). The V segment lost 5 bases and the J segment 2 bases; nucleotides outside the gene matches: 5. The CDR3 spells CASSLTSVNTGELFF. The CDR3 DNA sequence: TGTGCCAGCAGTCTGACTAGCGTAAACACCGGGGAGCTGTTTTTT.

The genes are TRBV19 and TRBJ2-3, with 11 bases lining up with TRBD2. Germline V CDR1 and CDR2: LNHDA, SQIVND (reference sequence). There are 16 residues in the CDR3. V lost 5 bases, J lost 2 bases, and 6 bases stayed unmatched. CDR3 sequence: CASSQGLAGITDTQYF. The CDR3, as DNA: TGTGCCAGTAGTCAAGGACTAGCGGGTATCACAGATACGCAGTATTTT.